Below, 27 T cell receptor beta chains from the same sample are listed, as sequenced in a study of shared clonotypes between healthy human individuals. This table comes from immunoSEQ multiplex PCR, and its TCRdb copy is limited to in-frame clones, with some not included. The sample has approximately 600,000 clones; approximately 95% are singletons. The naive CD8 subset, CD45RO-negative cells positively selected for CCR7, excluded terminally differentiated effector memory CD45RA+ cells. Sequencing was done on a sample of naive CD8+ T cells sorted from blood. The receptor source for this set is a woman aged 25 to 39 in good health.

This clone was counted once. The V gene is TRBV7-3, the J gene TRBJ2-7, with 10 bases matching TRBD2. The trim removed 3 bases at V and 7 bases at J, leaving 3 bases unmatched. This CDR3 is built from 13 residues. Germline CDR1 SGHTA, CDR2 FQGTGA. CDR3 in DNA: TGTGCCAGCAGCTTGGGACTAGCGACTGAGCAGTACTTC. Residues: CASSLGLATEQYF.

The chain joins TRBV5-8 to TRBJ2-7, with no clear D. V was pared by 0 bases and J by 0 bases, with 10 bases between. Germline V gives CDR1 SGHTS, CDR2 YDEGEE. The CDR3 contains 15 residues. This CDR3 is CASSLEGAISYEQYF. The CDR3 DNA follows: TGTGCCAGCAGCTTGGAGGGTGCCATCTCCTACGAGCAGTACTTC.

The chain employs TRBV29-1 and TRBJ1-2; D call uncertain. The V end was cut by 3 bases, the J end by 4 bases, with 21 bases between. There are 16 residues in the CDR3. CDR1 is SQVTM, CDR2 ANQGSEA, per germline. Here the CDR3 reads CSVESGNLRVPYGYTF. CDR3 bases: TGCAGCGTTGAGTCGGGTAACCTGCGGGTCCCCTATGGCTACACCTTC. The full variable domain, rest sourced from reference TRBV29-1 and TRBJ1-2, is SAVISQKPSRDICQRGTSLTIQCQVDSQVTMMFWYRQQPGQSLTLIATANQGSEATYESGFVIDKFPISRPNLTFSTLTVSNMSPEDSSIYLCSVESGNLRVPYGYTFGSGTRLTVV.

The genes are TRBV27 and TRBJ2-7; tentative D call: TRBD2 (5 bases). This CDR3 comprises 16 residues. Germline lookup yields CDR1 MNHEY and CDR2 SMNVEV (reference sequence). Trimming stripped 6 bases from V and 0 bases from J, with 18 bases between. This CDR3 reads CASSQTSGGYSYEQYF. CDR3 sequence (DNA): TGTGCCAGCAGCCAGACATCCGGCGGGTACTCCTACGAGCAGTACTTC.

This chain links TRBV29-1 with TRBJ2-2; weak D call: TRBD2 (5 bases). The CDR3 runs 13 residues. Trimming cost V 6 bases and J 4 bases, with 12 bases left between them. Germline CDR1 is SQVTM and CDR2 is ANQGSEA. The CDR3 spells CSVTLSGTGELFF. CDR3 DNA: TGCAGCGTGACCTTAAGCGGCACCGGGGAGCTGTTTTTT.

The chain links TRBV5-6 to TRBJ2-7; D is undetermined. Germline loops: CDR1 SGHDT, CDR2 YYEEEE. V shed 3 bases and J shed 0 bases, with 10 bases lying between them. The length of the CDR3 is 14 residues. DNA of the CDR3: TGTGCCAGCAGCTACCGGGTTCTCTCCTACGAGCAGTACTTC. Amino acids: CASSYRVLSYEQYF.

In the case of this clone: The same CDR3 is also encoded by other DNA sequences in this sample. This sequence joins TRBV7-9 and TRBJ1-1, with TRBD1 matching over 7 bases. The CDR3 has 14 residues. The trim removed 4 bases at V and 0 bases at J, leaving 2 bases unmatched. CDR1 and CDR2 from the germline V gene are SEHNR and FQNEAQ (reference sequence). The CDR3 nucleotides read TGTGCCAGCAGCTCGGACAGGCTGAACACTGAAGCTTTCTTT. Translation gives CASSSDRLNTEAFF.

V is TRBV13 and J is TRBJ2-5, with TRBD2 identical over 11 bases. Trimming removed 1 base from V and 3 bases from J; junction bases left unmatched: 4. Per the germline V gene, CDR1 is PRHDT and CDR2 is FYEKMQ (reference sequence). The CDR3 has 16 residues. This CDR3 reads CASSLEGTSGEETQYF. CDR3 nucleotide sequence: TGTGCCAGCAGCTTAGAGGGGACTAGCGGAGAAGAGACCCAGTACTTC.

This chain connects TRBV28 to TRBJ2-6; D gene unclear. V lost 5 bases and J lost 0, with 20 bases in between. The CDR3 extends over 19 amino acids. Germline CDR1 reads MDHEN; CDR2 reads SYDVKM. CDR3 region: CASSGRTSFLLSGANVLTF. CDR3 sequence (DNA): TGTGCCAGCAGTGGGCGGACGAGTTTTTTACTCTCTGGGGCCAACGTCCTGACTTTC.

The chain is built from TRBV2 and TRBJ2-7; the match to TRBD1 covers 7 bases. V trimming: 5 bases; J trimming: 2 bases; junction bases outside the gene matches: 9. This CDR3 is built from 15 residues. CDR1 and CDR2 from the germline V gene are SNHLY and FYNNEI. The CDR3 here is CASSLRRDSTYEQYF. The CDR3 DNA reads as TGTGCCAGCAGTCTTCGCCGGGACAGCACCTACGAGCAGTACTTC.

With respect to this clone: One end of the junction does not line up with germline, which may come from a read error. The chain couples TRBV11-2 to TRBJ2-7, with no clear D. The CDR3 is 18 residues long. Germline V lookup: CDR1 SGHAT, CDR2 FQNNGV. This chain's CDR3 is CASSSVPIRTSASYGQYF. DNA for the CDR3: TGTGCCAGCAGCTCAGTCCCCATTCGTACATCAGCGTCCTACGGGCAGTACTTC.

The chain uses TRBV7-9 and TRBJ1-5, with D uncertain. The germline V gene has CDR1 SEHNR and CDR2 FQNEAQ (reference sequence). V was clipped by 1 base and J by 2 bases, with 9 bases between them. The CDR3 length is 15 residues. CDR3 protein: CASSLGGSGNQPQHF. The CDR3 DNA reads as TGTGCCAGCAGCTTAGGAGGTTCAGGCAATCAGCCCCAGCATTTT.

Remarks on this clone: This could be a read error, since a much larger clone is one nucleotide away. This chain joins TRBV5-4 and TRBJ2-7; D remains unclear. The CDR3 sequence is 11 residues long. The V gene lost 4 bases and the J gene lost 2 bases, with 4 bases spanning the gap. Per germline, CDR1 SGHNT and CDR2 YYREEE (reference sequence). The CDR3 sequence is CASSTAYEQYF. The CDR3 DNA reads as TGTGCCAGCAGCACCGCCTACGAGCAGTACTTC.

The rearrangement uses TRBV14 and TRBJ2-3, with D hard to call. This CDR3 spans 13 amino acids. The V end was cut by 1 base, the J end by 2 bases, with 4 bases between. Germline assignment: CDR1 SGHDN and CDR2 FVKESK. CDR3 in DNA: TGTGCCAGCAGCCAAGCCTACACAGATACGCAGTATTTT. Translation: CASSQAYTDTQYF.

The chain employs TRBV27 and TRBJ1-5, with 9 bases that match TRBD1. After removal of 6 bases from V and 5 bases from J, the junction contained 8 bases not matched to a gene. CDR3 length equals 15 residues. CDR1 and CDR2 (germline): MNHEY, SMNVEV (reference sequence). The CDR3 DNA follows: TGTGCCAGCAGGGCTCCGGGACAGGGCTATCAGCCCCAGCATTTT. Amino acid sequence: CASRAPGQGYQPQHF.

This clone appeared a few times. The identical CDR3 is also encoded by other nucleotide sequences in the sample. The chain combines TRBV14 with TRBJ1-1, with no clear D. The CDR3 length is 14 residues. Germline assignment: CDR1 SGHDN and CDR2 FVKESK. Trimming took 1 base from V and 3 from J, leaving 9 bases between them. CDR3 in amino acids: CASSQVSGYTEAFF. The CDR3 coding sequence is TGTGCCAGCAGCCAAGTTAGCGGCTACACTGAAGCTTTCTTT.

The chain carries TRBV19 and TRBJ2-5; D uncertain. The length of the CDR3 is 12 residues. The germline V gene has CDR1 LNHDA and CDR2 SQIVND (reference sequence). V lost 4 bases and J lost 3, with 6 bases in between. CDR3 in amino acids: CASSTNEETQYF. The CDR3 bases are TGTGCCAGTAGTACTAACGAAGAGACCCAGTACTTC. Combining the CDR3 with reference TRBV19 and TRBJ2-5 gives the whole variable domain DGGITQSPKYLFRKEGQNVTLSCEQNLNHDAMYWYRQDPGQGLRLIYYSQIVNDFQKGDIAEGYSVSREKKESFPLTVTSAQKNPTAFYLCASSTNEETQYFGPGTRLLVL.

Notes on this clone: Other DNA sequences within the sample encode an identical CDR3. CDR3 coding DNA: TGTGCCAGCAGCCCTAGGACGGTGAGTTACGAGCAGTACTTC. It encodes CASSPRTVSYEQYF. This chain uses TRBV11-2 with TRBJ2-7, with unresolved D. This CDR3 has 14 residues. With 5 bases removed from V and 4 bases from J, the gap between germline ends came to 15 bases. Germline values: CDR1 SGHAT, CDR2 FQNNGV. Full variable domain (rest looked up from reference TRBV11-2 and TRBJ2-7): EAGVAQSPRYKIIEKRQSVAFWCNPISGHATLYWYQQILGQGPKLLIQFQNNGVVDDSQLPKDRFSAERLKGVDSTLKIQPAKLEDSAVYLCASSPRTVSYEQYFGPGTRLTVT.

This sequence joins TRBV28 and TRBJ1-3; perhaps TRBD1 as D (5 bases). The germline CDR1 and CDR2 sequences are MDHEN and SYDVKM. Trimming stripped 7 bases from V and 0 bases from J, with 10 bases between. This CDR3 comprises 14 residues. Here the CDR3 reads CASKDSFSGNTIYF. The CDR3 nucleotides read TGTGCCAGCAAAGACAGTTTCTCTGGAAACACCATATATTTT.

The chain recombines TRBV7-9 with TRBJ2-7, with 10 bases aligning to TRBD2. Germline V lookup: CDR1 SEHNR, CDR2 FQNEAQ (reference sequence). The CDR3 extends over 15 amino acids. Losses at the gene ends were 5 bases for V and 3 bases for J; bases not matched to a gene: 7. The CDR3: CASSQEREGNYEQYF. As DNA, the CDR3 is TGTGCCAGCAGCCAAGAGCGGGAGGGAAACTACGAGCAGTACTTC.

The rearrangement joins TRBV19 to TRBJ2-5, with 9 bases identical to TRBD1. With the DNA end fitting TRBJ2-7 better, the J assignment may be wrong. The CDR3 sequence is 15 residues long. Germline V gene data show CDR1 as LNHDA and CDR2 as SQIVND (reference sequence). CDR3 region: CASSNGQGSLYEQYF. The CDR3 DNA reads as TGTGCCAGTAGCAATGGACAGGGGAGCCTCTACGAGCAGTACTTC.

The V call is TRBV29-1, the J call TRBJ2-1; 7 nucleotides align to TRBD2. The germline gives CDR1 SQVTM, CDR2 ANQGSEA. The CDR3 consists of 13 residues. The V segment lost 5 bases and the J segment 3 bases; nucleotides outside the gene matches: 4. The CDR3 loop reads CSVFREDYNEQFF. The CDR3 DNA follows: TGCAGCGTTTTCCGGGAGGACTACAATGAGCAGTTCTTC.

The rearrangement uses TRBV6-5 and TRBJ2-7, with 7 bases fitting TRBD1. Germline CDR1 reads MNHEY; CDR2 reads SVGAGI. The CDR3 sequence is 11 residues long. V shed 9 bases, J shed 3 bases, and the junction held 2 bases outside the gene matches. CDR3 in DNA: TGTGCCAGTTACAGGGGCTACGAGCAGTACTTC. The encoded protein is CASYRGYEQYF.

The chain recombines TRBV5-6 with TRBJ2-7, with D hard to call. V was cut by 0 bases and J by 4 bases, with 11 bases left in between. Per the germline V gene, CDR1 is SGHDT and CDR2 is YYEEEE. This CDR3 spans 14 amino acids. For the CDR3, the DNA is TGTGCCAGCAGCTTGGCTGTCAGAATGTACGAGCAGTACTTC. Its translation: CASSLAVRMYEQYF. The full variable domain, in which reference TRBV5-6 and TRBJ2-7 provide the parts outside the CDR3, is DAGVTQSPTHLIKTRGQQVTLRCSPKSGHDTVSWYQQALGQGPQFIFQYYEEEERQRGNFPDRFSGHQFPNYSSELNVNALLLGDSALYLCASSLAVRMYEQYFGPGTRLTVT.

The chain recombines TRBV18 with TRBJ2-7; D may be TRBD2 (6 bases). The V and J ends lost 1 base and 3 bases respectively, with 16 bases between them. There are 16 residues in the CDR3. CDR1 KGHSH and CDR2 LQKENI come from the germline V gene. CDR3 sequence: CASSPLEGRTGYEQYF. DNA for the CDR3: TGTGCCAGCTCACCACTGGAGGGGCGCACAGGCTACGAGCAGTACTTC.

The J gene is TRBJ2-7, the V gene TRBV10-3; TRBD1 agrees at 9 bases. The CDR3 length is 16 residues. Germline lookup yields CDR1 ENHRY and CDR2 SYGVKD. After removal of 0 bases from V and 4 bases from J, the junction contained 7 bases not matched to a gene. The CDR3: CAISESLPGQGYEQYF. CDR3 coding DNA: TGTGCCATCAGTGAGTCCCTACCGGGACAGGGTTACGAGCAGTACTTC.

This CDR3 reads CAISEPGLAGGMNTGELFF. DNA of the CDR3: TGTGCCATCAGTGAGCCTGGACTAGCGGGAGGTATGAACACCGGGGAGCTGTTTTTT. The V call is TRBV10-3, the J call TRBJ2-2; 14 nucleotides match TRBD2. V shed 2 bases and J 1 base; nucleotides not matched to a gene: 6. The V gene's germline CDR1 is ENHRY and CDR2 SYGVKD. The CDR3 loop spans 19 amino acids.